Listed here are 12 T cell receptor beta chains from one sample, sequenced in a study of blood T cell repertoires in COVID-19. Profiling relied on immunoSEQ multiplex PCR, and the TCRdb table lists in-frame clones only, not all of them. The sample consists of fewer than 200,000 clones, around four fifths of them appearing once. The sequenced material came from peripheral blood. The receptors derive from a woman aged 80 or older with acute or convalescent COVID-19.

As for this clone: Additional DNA sequences in this sample encode the identical CDR3. V usage is TRBV27 and J usage is TRBJ1-2; possibly TRBD1 for D (5 bases). Germline values: CDR1 MNHEY, CDR2 SMNVEV (reference sequence). The V end was cut by 6 bases, the J end by 8 bases, with 10 bases between. This CDR3 is 11 amino acids long. The DNA for the CDR3 is TGTGCCAGCAGCCAGGGCGGCGGCTACACCTTC. Translation gives CASSQGGGYTF.

The V call is TRBV2, the J call TRBJ2-2, with D perhaps matching TRBD2 (7 bases). V lost 3 bases, J lost 4 bases, and 12 bases lay in between. The CDR3 is 15 residues long. Germline V gene lookup returns CDR1 SNHLY and CDR2 FYNNEI. The CDR3 region has the DNA TGTGCCAGCAGTGACGCGGGGGCCACCACCGGGGAGCTGTTTTTT. This gives the protein CASSDAGATTGELFF.

The CDR3 spells CASSYPGGYGYTF. In DNA form, the CDR3 reads TGTGCCAGCAGTTACCCAGGGGGCTATGGCTACACCTTC. The gene calls are TRBV6-5 and TRBJ1-2; 7 positions match TRBD1. Trimming at V came to 2 bases and at J to 4 bases, leaving 1 base not matched to a gene. From germline, CDR1 is MNHEY and CDR2 SVGAGI. The CDR3 contains 13 residues.

On this clone itself: A junction end diverges from the germline sequence, so it may reflect a read error. The chain couples TRBV9 to TRBJ2-7; D might be TRBD2 (5 bases). The germline V gene has CDR1 SGDLS and CDR2 YYNGEE. The CDR3 contains 14 residues. The CDR3 spells CASSVAADLREQNF. CDR3 DNA sequence: TGTGCCAGCAGCGTCGCGGCAGACCTTAGGGAGCAGAACTTC.

This clone was recorded a few times. This sequence joins TRBV10-3 and TRBJ1-3; 8 nucleotides agree with TRBD1. Trimming cost V 6 bases and J 2 bases; bases outside gene matches: 6. The CDR3 is made up of 15 amino acids. Germline-derived CDR1 and CDR2 are ENHRY and SYGVKD. In DNA form, the CDR3 reads TGTGCCATCAGCGAACAGGGGGTGGCTGGAAACACCATATATTTT. Residues: CAISEQGVAGNTIYF.

The J gene is TRBJ1-1, the V gene TRBV7-2; D ambiguous. The CDR3 length is 13 residues. V was shortened by 3 bases and J by 1 base, with 6 bases between the two germline ends. Per germline, CDR1 SGHTA and CDR2 FQGNSA. The CDR3 loop is CASSLGRNTEAFF. The CDR3, as DNA: TGTGCCAGCAGCTTGGGGAGGAACACTGAAGCTTTCTTT.

The sample holds a few counts of this clone. V is TRBV19 and J is TRBJ1-5; a weak D match, TRBD1 (5 bases). CDR3 size: 14 residues. With 7 bases removed from V and 0 bases from J, the gap between germline ends came to 10 bases. Germline loops: CDR1 LNHDA, CDR2 SQIVND (reference sequence). CDR3 bases: TGTGCCAGTAAGGCAGGGAATAGCAATCAGCCCCAGCATTTT. This gives the protein CASKAGNSNQPQHF.

This clone was counted a single time. The chain uses TRBV5-4 and TRBJ2-5; 8 positions agree with TRBD1. Germline CDR1 reads SGHNT; CDR2 reads YYREEE (reference sequence). V lost 4 bases to trimming and J lost 2 bases; unmatched junction nucleotides: 4. CDR3 length: 14 amino acids. CDR3 sequence: CASSQGTGQETQYF. CDR3 coding DNA: TGTGCCAGCAGCCAGGGGACAGGACAAGAGACCCAGTACTTC.

V and J are TRBV3-1 (or the pseudogene TRBV3-2) and TRBJ1-2; 8 nucleotides align to TRBD1. Germline lookup yields CDR1 LGHDT and CDR2 YNNKEL (reference sequence). This CDR3 has 16 amino acids. After removal of 1 base from V and 0 bases from J, the junction contained 4 bases not matched to a gene. The CDR3 DNA is TGTGCCAGCAGCCAAGTACAGGGGGAAGCTAACTATGGCTACACCTTC. As protein: CASSQVQGEANYGYTF.

V is TRBV11-2 and J is TRBJ2-3; D gene unclear. The CDR3 loop spans 13 amino acids. Trimming left V 1 base short and J 5 bases short, with 7 bases between. Germline-derived CDR1 and CDR2 are SGHAT and FQNNGV. This CDR3 is CASSLARLDTQYF. In nucleotides, the CDR3 is TGTGCCAGCAGCTTAGCCCGGTTAGATACGCAGTATTTT.

The chain employs TRBV5-5 and TRBJ1-5; 10 positions agree with TRBD1. Losses at the gene ends were 4 bases for V and 5 bases for J; bases not matched to a gene: 3. Germline CDR1 reads SGHKS; CDR2 reads YYEKEE (reference sequence). The CDR3 is 14 residues long. The CDR3 loop is CASSPGTGDQPQHF. The CDR3 nucleotides read TGTGCCAGCAGCCCGGGGACAGGGGATCAGCCCCAGCATTTT. The complete variable domain, with remaining parts taken from reference TRBV5-5 and TRBJ1-5, reads DAGVTQSPTHLIKTRGQQVTLRCSPISGHKSVSWYQQVLGQGPQFIFQYYEKEERGRGNFPDRFSARQFPNYSSELNVNALLLGDSALYLCASSPGTGDQPQHFGDGTRLSIL.

The chain uses TRBV30 and TRBJ2-3; 9 nucleotides line up with TRBD2. V dropped 1 base and J dropped 1; count of bases not matched to a gene: 3. This CDR3 has 15 residues. The germline V gene has CDR1 GTSNPN and CDR2 SVGIG (reference sequence). The CDR3: CAWSGASGGTDTQYF. CDR3 DNA sequence: TGTGCCTGGAGTGGGGCTAGCGGGGGCACAGATACGCAGTATTTT. The whole variable domain, remainder taken from reference TRBV30 and TRBJ2-3, is SQTIHQWPATLVQPVGSPLSLECTVEGTSNPNLYWYRQAAGRGLQLLFYSVGIGQISSEVPQNLSASRPQDRQFILSSKKLLLSDSGFYLCAWSGASGGTDTQYFGPGTRLTVL.